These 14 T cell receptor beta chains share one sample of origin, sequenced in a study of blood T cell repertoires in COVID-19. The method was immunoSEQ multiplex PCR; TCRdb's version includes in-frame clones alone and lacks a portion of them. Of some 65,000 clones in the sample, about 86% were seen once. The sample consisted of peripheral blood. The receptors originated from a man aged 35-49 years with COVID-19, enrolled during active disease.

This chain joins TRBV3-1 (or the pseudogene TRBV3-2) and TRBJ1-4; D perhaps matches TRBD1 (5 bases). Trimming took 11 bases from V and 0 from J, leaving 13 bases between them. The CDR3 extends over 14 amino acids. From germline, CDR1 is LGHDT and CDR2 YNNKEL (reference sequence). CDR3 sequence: CASTRGATNEKLFF. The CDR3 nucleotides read TGTGCCTCTACTCGGGGGGCAACTAATGAAAAACTGTTTTTT.

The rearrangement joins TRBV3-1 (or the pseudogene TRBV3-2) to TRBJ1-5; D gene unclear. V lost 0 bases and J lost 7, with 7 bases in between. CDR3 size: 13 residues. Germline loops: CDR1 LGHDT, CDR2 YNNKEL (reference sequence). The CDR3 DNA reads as TGTGCCAGCAGCCAAGATGAGCACCAGCCCCAGCATTTT. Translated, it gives CASSQDEHQPQHF.

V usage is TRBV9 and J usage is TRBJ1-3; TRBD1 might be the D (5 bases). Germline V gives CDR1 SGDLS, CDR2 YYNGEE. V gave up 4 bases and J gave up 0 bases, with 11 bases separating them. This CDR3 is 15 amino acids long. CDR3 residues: CASSWDGSSGNTIYF. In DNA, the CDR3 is TGTGCCAGCAGCTGGGACGGGAGCTCTGGAAACACCATATATTTT.

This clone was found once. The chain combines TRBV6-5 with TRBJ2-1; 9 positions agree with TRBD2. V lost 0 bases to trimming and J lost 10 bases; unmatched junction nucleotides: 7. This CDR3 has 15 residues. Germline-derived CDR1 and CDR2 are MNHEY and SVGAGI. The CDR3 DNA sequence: TGTGCCAGCAGTTACTCGGCGGGGGGGCCAGGGGAGCAGTTCTTC. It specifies CASSYSAGGPGEQFF.

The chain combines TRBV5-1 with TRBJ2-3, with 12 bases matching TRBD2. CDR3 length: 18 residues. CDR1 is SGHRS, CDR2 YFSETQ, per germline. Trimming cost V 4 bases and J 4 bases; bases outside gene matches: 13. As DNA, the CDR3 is TGCGCCAGCAGCCCGCTAGCGGGGGGGTCCTCCGTCCCAGATACGCAGTATTTT. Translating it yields CASSPLAGGSSVPDTQYF.

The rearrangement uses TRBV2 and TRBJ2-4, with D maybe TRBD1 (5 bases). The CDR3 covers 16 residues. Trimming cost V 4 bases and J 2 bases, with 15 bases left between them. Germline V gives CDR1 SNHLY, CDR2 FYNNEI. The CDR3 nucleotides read TGTGCCAGCAGTGCAGGGTTGGTCACCTCCAAAAACATTCAGTACTTC. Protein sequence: CASSAGLVTSKNIQYF.

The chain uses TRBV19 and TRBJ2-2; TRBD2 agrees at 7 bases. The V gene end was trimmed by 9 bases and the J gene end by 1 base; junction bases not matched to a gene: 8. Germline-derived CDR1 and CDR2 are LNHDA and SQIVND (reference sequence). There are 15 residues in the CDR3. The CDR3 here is CASLNGGRNTGELFF. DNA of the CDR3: TGTGCCAGCCTCAACGGGGGGAGGAACACCGGGGAGCTGTTTTTT.

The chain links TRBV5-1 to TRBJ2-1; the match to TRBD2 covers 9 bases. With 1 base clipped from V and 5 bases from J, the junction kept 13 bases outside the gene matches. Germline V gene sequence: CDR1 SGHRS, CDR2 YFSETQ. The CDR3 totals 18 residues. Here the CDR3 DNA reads TGCGCCAGCAGCTTGCCGGGGGTAGCGGGGGAGTTAGACAATGAGCAGTTCTTC. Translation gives CASSLPGVAGELDNEQFF.

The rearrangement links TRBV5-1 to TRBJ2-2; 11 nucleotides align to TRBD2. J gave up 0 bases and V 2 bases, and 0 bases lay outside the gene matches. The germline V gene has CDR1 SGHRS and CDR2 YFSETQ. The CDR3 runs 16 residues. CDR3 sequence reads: CASSLLAGANTGELFF. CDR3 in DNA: TGCGCCAGCAGCTTACTAGCGGGGGCGAACACCGGGGAGCTGTTTTTT.

The CDR3 sequence: CATSLTGGAGDTGELFF. The CDR3 region has the DNA TGTGCCACCTCCTTGACAGGGGGCGCCGGGGACACCGGGGAGCTGTTTTTT. The V gene is TRBV28, the J gene TRBJ2-2; 10 bases match TRBD1. Germline CDR1 is MDHEN and CDR2 is SYDVKM. The junction had 14 bases not matched to a gene; V was cut back by 10 bases and J by 3 bases. The CDR3 has 17 amino acids.

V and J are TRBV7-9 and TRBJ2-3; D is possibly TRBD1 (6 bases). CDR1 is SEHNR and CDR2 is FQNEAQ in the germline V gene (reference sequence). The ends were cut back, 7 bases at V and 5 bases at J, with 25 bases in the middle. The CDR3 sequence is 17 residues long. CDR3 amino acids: CASMSLGTGRAVDTQYF. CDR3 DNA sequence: TGTGCCAGCATGTCCTTAGGAACAGGGCGAGCTGTAGATACGCAGTATTTT. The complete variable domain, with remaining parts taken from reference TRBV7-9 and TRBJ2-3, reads DTGVSQNPRHKITKRGQNVTFRCDPISEHNRLYWYRQTLGQGPEFLTYFQNEAQLEKSRLLSDRFSAERPKGSFSTLEIQRTEQGDSAMYLCASMSLGTGRAVDTQYFGPGTRLTVL.

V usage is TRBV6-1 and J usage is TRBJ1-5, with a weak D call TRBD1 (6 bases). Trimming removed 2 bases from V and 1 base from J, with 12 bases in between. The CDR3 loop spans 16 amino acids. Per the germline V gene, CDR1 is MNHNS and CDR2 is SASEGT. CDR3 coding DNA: TGTGCCAGCAGTGAACCGGCAGGGGAGAGCAATCAGCCCCAGCATTTT. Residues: CASSEPAGESNQPQHF.

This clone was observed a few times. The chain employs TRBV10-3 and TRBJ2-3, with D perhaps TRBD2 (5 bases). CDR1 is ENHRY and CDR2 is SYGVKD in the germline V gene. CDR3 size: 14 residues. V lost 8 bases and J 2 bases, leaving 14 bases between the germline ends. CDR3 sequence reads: CAIGGRAVTDTQYF. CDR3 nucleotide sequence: TGTGCCATCGGAGGACGGGCGGTCACAGATACGCAGTATTTT.

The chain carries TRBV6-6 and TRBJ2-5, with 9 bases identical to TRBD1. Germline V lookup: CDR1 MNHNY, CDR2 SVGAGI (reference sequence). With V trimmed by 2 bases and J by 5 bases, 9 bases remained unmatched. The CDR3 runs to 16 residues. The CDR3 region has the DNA TGTGCCAGCAGTTACGGGGGACAGGGAGTAGTCGAGACCCAGTACTTC. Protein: CASSYGGQGVVETQYF.